This T cell receptor beta chain was sequenced for a study of CD8 T cells in Susac syndrome. Sequencing targeted TCR beta in T cells from blood (CD8+ and CD4+). Germline V gene sequence: CDR1 DFQATT, CDR2 SNEGSKA (reference sequence). There are 17 residues in the CDR3. V shed 5 bases and J 0 bases; nucleotides not matched to a gene: 15. Roughly 0.45 to 1 ug RNA was reverse transcribed with random hexamers. immunoSEQ multiplex PCR amplified TCR beta CDR3 across 54 Vbeta, 13 Jbeta. TCRdb re-analysed the immunoSEQ multiplex PCR reads in MiXCR, keeping a single row per CDR3 protein. The table includes about 120,000 distinct CDR3 sequences, approximately 91% detected once. This clonotype showed up just once.

Sequencing used CD4+ T cells from PBMCs. This sequence was found in a human donor in good health. The chain joins TRBV20-1 to TRBJ1-1; 7 nucleotides line up with TRBD1. CDR3 protein: CSALATGQWDLNTEAFF. The CDR3 nucleotides are TGCAGTGCTCTTGCCACGGGACAGTGGGACCTGAACACTGAAGCTTTCTTT.